This TCR beta chain was observed in a study of post-analysis software for immune sequencing data. Built from TCR beta cDNA, the libraries had unique molecular identifiers in them. TCRdb itself ran the PCR reads through MiXCR, one entry per CDR3 protein. The data contain 750,000 to 950,000 distinct CDR3 sequences, approximately 53% of them singletons. A word on this clonotype: Its cognate antigen is unknown.

Overall study results and limits: By F measure, strong co-clustering occurred among samples prepared in the same batch. Patients with multiple sclerosis recorded significantly lower normalized Chao1 diversity than controls, the study found.

Sequencing used blood. The sequence derives from a girl aged 5-17 years with multiple sclerosis.

The CDR3 DNA follows: TGCGCCAGCAGCTTGCCCGGACAGTATGGCTACACCTTC. Translated, it gives CASSLPGQYGYTF. This chain joins TRBV5-1 and TRBJ1-2; possibly TRBD1 for D (6 bases). This CDR3 has 13 amino acids. Germline assignment: CDR1 SGHRS and CDR2 YFSETQ. Trimming pared 1 base from V and 5 bases from J, leaving 9 bases between. The full variable domain, its missing parts supplied by reference TRBV5-1 and TRBJ1-2, is KAGVTQTPRYLIKTRGQQVTLSCSPISGHRSVSWYQQTPGQGLQFLFEYFSETQRNKGNFPGRFSGRQFSNSRSEMNVSTLELGDSALYLCASSLPGQYGYTFGSGTRLTVV.